The 11 T cell receptor beta chains in this list originate from one sample, sequenced in a study of T-cell reconstitution after alpha-beta-depleted transplantation in children. Unique molecular identifiers were used to barcode this TCRbeta library. TCRdb re-called the PCR reads through MiXCR, storing one row per CDR3 protein. The table has about 340,000 distinct CDR3 sequences, about 17% seen once; the top ten hold roughly 41%. The source was PBMCs, mostly from graft donor cells, collected 360 days after TCRalphabeta/CD19-depleted stem cell transplant. All receptors derive from a male patient between 2 and 10 years old who had a stem cell transplant for acute lymphoblastic leukemia, so the T cells may come from the graft donor.

J is TRBJ2-2 and V is TRBV5-1; perhaps TRBD1 as D (5 bases). The germline gives CDR1 SGHRS, CDR2 YFSETQ. The CDR3 runs 17 residues. Trimming pared 2 bases from V and 0 bases from J, leaving 14 bases between. CDR3 sequence: CASSFGMDTTNTGELFF. Here the CDR3 DNA reads TGCGCCAGCAGCTTTGGGATGGACACGACGAACACCGGGGAGCTGTTTTTT. The complete variable domain, with remaining parts taken from reference TRBV5-1 and TRBJ2-2, reads KAGVTQTPRYLIKTRGQQVTLSCSPISGHRSVSWYQQTPGQGLQFLFEYFSETQRNKGNFPGRFSGRQFSNSRSEMNVSTLELGDSALYLCASSFGMDTTNTGELFFGEGSRLTVL.

The chain uses TRBV20-1 and TRBJ2-5; D remains unclear. Germline V gene lookup returns CDR1 DFQATT and CDR2 SNEGSKA (reference sequence). The CDR3 sequence is 13 residues long. V lost 4 bases and J lost 3, with 12 bases in between. The CDR3 DNA is TGCAGTGCTATACTACTCTACAAAGAGACCCAGTACTTC. Protein: CSAILLYKETQYF.

In this sample, this clonotype turned up a few times. The V gene is TRBV29-1, the J gene TRBJ2-7, with 8 bases fitting TRBD1. V gave up 2 bases and J gave up 2 bases; unmatched junction bases: 8. The CDR3 runs 15 residues. Germline V gene sequence: CDR1 SQVTM, CDR2 ANQGSEA. CDR3 in DNA: TGCAGCGTTGAAAGTGGAGCAGGGGGCACCTACGAGCAGTACTTC. Translated, it gives CSVESGAGGTYEQYF.

This chain uses TRBV9 with TRBJ1-6, with a weak D call TRBD1 (5 bases). This CDR3 contains 15 residues. V was clipped by 2 bases and J by 6 bases, with 12 bases between them. Germline assignment: CDR1 SGDLS and CDR2 YYNGEE. Here the CDR3 reads CASSVTGTSNSPLHF. DNA of the CDR3: TGTGCCAGCAGCGTGACCGGGACCTCTAATTCACCCCTCCACTTT. The full variable domain, with the rest looked up from reference TRBV9 and TRBJ1-6, is DSGVTQTPKHLITATGQRVTLRCSPRSGDLSVYWYQQSLDQGLQFLIQYYNGEERAKGNILERFSAQQFPDLHSELNLSSLELGDSALYFCASSVTGTSNSPLHFGNGTRLTVT.

This clonotype was seen ten or more times. The rearrangement uses TRBV29-1 and TRBJ2-1; TRBD2 matches 8 bases. Trimming removed 6 bases from V and 7 bases from J; junction bases left unmatched: 11. This CDR3 spans 14 amino acids. Germline CDR1 is SQVTM and CDR2 is ANQGSEA. In nucleotides, the CDR3 is TGCAGCGTGGAGAGCGGGAGTCTCGTAAATGAGCAGTTCTTC. Protein product: CSVESGSLVNEQFF.

At least ten counts were recorded for this clonotype. The chain has TRBV12-3 or TRBV12-4 and TRBJ2-1; D is unclear. Deletions cut 6 bases from V and 6 bases from J, with 9 bases between. The CDR3 spans 12 residues. The CDR3 bases are TGTGCCAGCAGCCCTAGATTCAATGAGCAGTTCTTC. This translates into CASSPRFNEQFF.

The chain joins TRBV7-8 to TRBJ2-7, with D perhaps being TRBD1 or TRBD2 (6 bases each). There are 17 residues in the CDR3. V lost 1 base, J lost 5 bases, and 21 bases lay in between. The germline gives CDR1 SGHVS, CDR2 FQNEAQ. CDR3 region: CASSLVPAGGSWDEQYF. The DNA for the CDR3 is TGTGCCAGCAGCTTAGTCCCAGCCGGGGGCTCCTGGGACGAGCAGTACTTC.

In its sample, this clonotype was seen many times. This chain joins TRBV5-1 and TRBJ2-1; D possibly corresponds to TRBD1 (6 bases). From germline, CDR1 is SGHRS and CDR2 YFSETQ. The CDR3 has 12 residues. With 5 bases removed from V and 4 bases from J, the gap between germline ends came to 7 bases. In nucleotides, the CDR3 is TGCGCCAGCAGGGACAGTTACAATGAGCAGTTCTTC. It specifies CASRDSYNEQFF.

The rearrangement joins TRBV29-1 to TRBJ2-1; 8 bases are shared with TRBD1. The V and J ends lost 4 bases and 9 bases, in that order; junction bases with no gene match: 5. Per germline, CDR1 SQVTM and CDR2 ANQGSEA. The CDR3 sequence is 12 residues long. Here the CDR3 reads CSVGQGAGEQFF. In nucleotides, the CDR3 is TGCAGCGTTGGTCAGGGGGCTGGTGAGCAGTTCTTC.

In its sample, this clonotype was seen many times. This chain links TRBV13 with TRBJ2-1; 12 positions match TRBD2. V was pared by 7 bases and J by 8 bases, with 12 bases of the junction left unmatched. The CDR3 extends over 16 amino acids. In germline, CDR1 is PRHDT, CDR2 FYEKMQ (reference sequence). This chain's CDR3 is CASKPGTSGFPHEQFF. For the CDR3, the DNA is TGTGCCAGCAAACCCGGGACTAGCGGGTTTCCCCATGAGCAGTTCTTC.

This clonotype appeared many times. The chain couples TRBV3-1 to TRBJ2-7, with D uncertain. V was clipped by 1 base and J by 6 bases, with 4 bases between them. This CDR3 contains 11 residues. Germline-derived CDR1 and CDR2 are LGHDT and YNNKEL (reference sequence). The CDR3 here is CASSQVGEQYF. DNA for the CDR3: TGTGCCAGCAGCCAAGTCGGCGAGCAGTACTTC.